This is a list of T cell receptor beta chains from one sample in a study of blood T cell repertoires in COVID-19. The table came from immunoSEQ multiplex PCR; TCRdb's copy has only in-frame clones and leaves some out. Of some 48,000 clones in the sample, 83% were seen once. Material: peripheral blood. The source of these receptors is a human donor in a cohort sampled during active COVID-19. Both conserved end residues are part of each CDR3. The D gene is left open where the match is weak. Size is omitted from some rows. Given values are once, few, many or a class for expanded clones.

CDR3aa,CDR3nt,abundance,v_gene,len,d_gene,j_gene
CARGVAHEKLFF,TGTGCCAGGGGCGTGGCGCATGAAAAACTGTTTTTT,NA,TRBV14,12,NA,TRBJ1-4
CASSQGAGGSYEQYF,TGTGCCAGCAGCCAAGGGGCGGGGGGCTCCTACGAGCAGTACTTC,once,TRBV3-1/TRBV3-2,15,TRBD2,TRBJ2-7
CASSFFEGGGYTF,TGTGCCAGCAGCTTCTTCGAAGGAGGTGGCTACACCTTC,NA,TRBV7-6,13,NA,TRBJ1-2
CASSQEGLGGASYEQYF,TGCGCCAGCAGCCAAGAAGGCTTGGGGGGGGCTTCCTACGAGCAGTACTTC,NA,TRBV4-1,17,NA,TRBJ2-7
CASSHTASGDTQYF,TGTGCCAGCAGCCATACGGCCTCAGGAGATACGCAGTATTTT,few,TRBV3-1/TRBV3-2,14,NA,TRBJ2-3
CASSQGEFDTQYF,TGCGCCAGCAGCCAAGGAGAGTTTGATACGCAGTATTTT,NA,TRBV4-1,13,NA,TRBJ2-3
CASRGQGVSNQPQHF,TGTGCCAGCAGGGGGCAGGGGGTCAGCAATCAGCCCCAGCATTTT,NA,TRBV6-5,15,TRBD1,TRBJ1-5
CASSYSVQGREQYF,TGTGCCAGCAGTTACTCGGTACAGGGGCGCGAGCAGTACTTC,NA,TRBV6-5,14,TRBD1,TRBJ2-7
CASSLDDSGNTIYF,TGCGCCAGCAGCCTAGACGACTCTGGAAACACCATATATTTT,NA,TRBV5-1,14,NA,TRBJ1-3
CASSYSGIASYEQYF,TGTGCCAGCAGCTACAGCGGGATTGCCTCCTACGAGCAGTACTTC,once,TRBV7-2,15,TRBD2,TRBJ2-7
CASSLYGPQTNYGYTF,TGCGCCAGCAGCTTGTATGGGCCCCAGACTAACTATGGCTACACCTTC,NA,TRBV5-1,16,NA,TRBJ1-2
CASSPMRVEVLGSTEQYF,TGTGCCAGCTCACCGATGAGAGTCGAGGTGCTCGGCTCCACCGAGCAGTACTTC,NA,TRBV18,18,NA,TRBJ2-7
CASSDRTSGGAIDTKQYF,TGCGCCAGCAGCGATAGGACTAGCGGGGGGGCCATAGATACAAAGCAGTATTTT,NA,TRBV4-1,18,TRBD2,TRBJ2-3
CASRDGGLDYGYTF,TGTGCCAGCAGGGACGGGGGGCTAGACTATGGCTACACCTTC,NA,TRBV2,14,NA,TRBJ1-2
CAWSVRGGYTF,TGTGCCTGGAGTGTACGCGGGGGCTACACCTTC,NA,TRBV30,11,NA,TRBJ1-2
CASSLGRGRGYVTDTQYF,TGTGCCAGCAGCTTGGGAAGGGGCAGGGGATATGTGACAGATACGCAGTATTTT,NA,TRBV5-4,18,NA,TRBJ2-3
CASSIVPGGYTF,TGTGCCAGTAGTATAGTTCCAGGAGGCTACACCTTC,NA,TRBV19,12,NA,TRBJ1-2
CASSPDRGLVTEAFF,TGCGCCAGCAGTCCGGACAGGGGGCTTGTCACTGAAGCTTTCTTT,NA,TRBV23-1,15,TRBD1,TRBJ1-1
CASSYGGGARELFF,TGTGCCAGCAGTTATGGCGGGGGGGCCAGGGAGCTGTTTTTT,NA,TRBV6-2/TRBV6-3,14,TRBD2,TRBJ2-2
CASSVASSGGYNEQFF,TGTGCCAGCAGCGTAGCTTCTAGCGGGGGATACAATGAGCAGTTCTTC,NA,TRBV9,16,TRBD2,TRBJ2-1
CASSSSGTTYEQYF,TGCGCCAGCAGCTCATCCGGGACTACCTACGAGCAGTACTTC,few,TRBV5-1,14,TRBD2,TRBJ2-7
CAWSADRGTYGYTF,TGTGCCTGGAGTGCCGACAGGGGAACCTATGGCTACACCTTC,NA,TRBV30,14,TRBD1,TRBJ1-2